This T cell receptor (beta chain) was found in a study of post-analysis software for immune sequencing data. Findings of the study overall: Normalized Chao1 diversity was significantly reduced in patients versus controls. The study found TRBV5-6, TRBV5-1 and TRBV20-1 among five or six TRBV segments more frequent in patients than controls.

This clonotype is a singleton in its sample. What it binds is unknown. The missing conserved phenylalanine or tryptophan at the end of this CDR3 makes a read error likely. Libraries were made from TCR beta cDNA, and they carried unique molecular identifiers. TCRdb called the PCR reads again in MiXCR, with one record for every CDR3 protein. This sample has about 820,000 distinct CDR3 sequences; roughly half occur once, and the top ten carry about 4.8%. Germline CDR1 reads SEHNR; CDR2 reads FQNEAQ (reference sequence). The CDR3 spans 14 residues. Trimming cost V 5 bases and J 1 base, with 11 bases left between them.

This sequence was found in a girl between 10 and 17 years old with multiple sclerosis. V is TRBV7-9 and J is TRBJ2-5, with no clear D. Sequencing was carried out using blood. CDR3 nucleotide sequence: TGTGCCAGCAGCCCCCGTCAGACCCAAGAGACCCAGTACGTC. Encoded protein: CASSPRQTQETQYV.